The T cell receptor beta chain under discussion was sequenced for a study of T cells after yellow fever vaccination. Study-level points and caveats: Clones that expanded after primary vaccination mostly reappeared after the booster (just under 98% CD4, about 91% CD8).

This CDR3 spans 17 amino acids. V shed 5 bases and J shed 0 bases, with 16 bases lying between them. Germline V gene sequence: CDR1 SGHTA, CDR2 FQGNSA. This clonotype was seen a handful of times. Its antigen is not known. MiXCR, applied by TCRdb to the 5' RACE reads, yields one record per CDR3 protein. The sample includes under 200,000 distinct CDR3 sequences, 9.5% to 12% seen only once; the top ten take 30% to 45%. This receptor was identified in a man younger than 35 who received the YFV17D yellow fever vaccine. This chain links TRBV7-2 with TRBJ1-4; D unclear. Material: CD8+ T cells sorted from PBMCs, obtained 15 days after the yellow fever booster vaccination. CDR3 in amino acids: CASSPRPIYATNEKLFF. For the CDR3, the DNA is TGTGCCAGCAGCCCCCGCCCCATTTATGCAACTAATGAAAAACTGTTTTTT.